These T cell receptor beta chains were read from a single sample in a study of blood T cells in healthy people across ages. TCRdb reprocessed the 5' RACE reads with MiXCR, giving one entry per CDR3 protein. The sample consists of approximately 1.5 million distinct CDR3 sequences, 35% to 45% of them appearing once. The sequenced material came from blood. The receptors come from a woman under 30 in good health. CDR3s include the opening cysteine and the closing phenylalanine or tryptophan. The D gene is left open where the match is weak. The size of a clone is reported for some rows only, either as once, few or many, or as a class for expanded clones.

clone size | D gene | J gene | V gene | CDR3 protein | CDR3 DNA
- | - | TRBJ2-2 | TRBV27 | CASSAAGIGTGELFF | TGTGCCAGCAGTGCCGCAGGGATAGGCACCGGGGAGCTGTTTTTT
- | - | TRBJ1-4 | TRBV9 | CASSPTGQATNEKLFF | TGTGCCAGCAGCCCAACGGGACAAGCAACTAATGAAAAACTGTTTTTT
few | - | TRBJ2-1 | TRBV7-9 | CASSLQGAFGNEQFF | TGTGCCAGCAGCCTACAAGGGGCGTTTGGCAATGAGCAGTTCTTC
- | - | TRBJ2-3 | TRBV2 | CASSEAGILDTQYF | TGTGCCAGCAGTGAAGCGGGAATTCTAGATACGCAGTATTTT
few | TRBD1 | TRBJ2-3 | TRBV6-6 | CASSYPDRAHTDTQYF | TGTGCCAGCAGTTACCCTGACAGGGCCCACACAGATACGCAGTATTTT
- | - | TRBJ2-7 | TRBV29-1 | CSVAGDIYEQYF | TGCAGCGTTGCCGGGGACATCTACGAGCAGTACTTC
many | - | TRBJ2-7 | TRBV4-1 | CASSQDDYEQYF | TGCGCCAGCAGCCAAGACGATTACGAGCAGTACTTC
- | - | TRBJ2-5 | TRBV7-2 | CASSFPRSPWNLQETQYF | TGTGCCAGCAGTTTTCCTAGGTCCCCGTGGAACCTTCAAGAGACCCAGTACTTC
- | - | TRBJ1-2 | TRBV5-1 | CASARTVTNYYGYTF | TGCGCCAGCGCACGGACTGTTACGAACTACTATGGCTACACCTTC
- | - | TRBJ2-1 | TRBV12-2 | CASRLDCSYNEQFF | TGTGCAAGTCGCTTAGACTGCTCCTACAATGAGCAGTTCTTC
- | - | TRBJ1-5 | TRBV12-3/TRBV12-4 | CASSKGQGQPQHF | TGTGCCAGCAGTAAGGGCCAGGGACAGCCCCAGCATTTT
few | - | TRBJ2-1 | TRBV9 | CASSVPPWNEQFF | TGTGCCAGCAGCGTCCCTCCGTGGAATGAGCAGTTCTTC
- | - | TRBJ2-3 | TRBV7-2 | CASSLGEGVGTDTQYF | TGTGCCAGCAGCTTAGGCGAGGGGGTGGGCACAGATACGCAGTATTTT
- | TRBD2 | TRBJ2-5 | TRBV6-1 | CASNPSGGPETQYF | TGTGCCAGCAATCCTAGCGGGGGCCCGGAGACCCAGTACTTC
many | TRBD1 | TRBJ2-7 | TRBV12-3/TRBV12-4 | CASSRQGHEQYF | TGTGCCAGCAGTCGACAGGGCCACGAGCAGTACTTC
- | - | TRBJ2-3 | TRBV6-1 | CASSETRASTDTQYF | TGTGCCAGCAGTGAAACACGAGCTAGCACAGATACGCAGTATTTT
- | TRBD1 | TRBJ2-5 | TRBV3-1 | CASSPGQAPFQETQYF | TGTGCCAGCAGCCCGGGACAGGCGCCCTTCCAAGAGACCCAGTACTTC
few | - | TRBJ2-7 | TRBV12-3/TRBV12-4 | CASSLADYNEQYF | TGTGCCAGCAGTTTGGCGGACTACAATGAGCAGTACTTC
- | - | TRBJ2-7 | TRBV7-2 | CASSYGIGPHEQYF | TGTGCCAGCAGCTATGGGATCGGTCCTCACGAGCAGTACTTC
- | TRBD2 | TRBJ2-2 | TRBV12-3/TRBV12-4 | CASSPTSGRAGELFF | TGTGCCAGCAGTCCTACTAGCGGGAGAGCCGGGGAGCTGTTTTTT
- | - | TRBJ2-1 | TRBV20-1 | CSAAIGNEQFF | TGCAGTGCCGCGATAGGCAATGAGCAGTTCTTC
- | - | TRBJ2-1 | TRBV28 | CASSVDYPSYEQFF | TGTGCCAGCAGTGTAGACTACCCCTCCTACGAGCAGTTCTTC